The following is a T cell receptor (beta chain) sequence with its context. Antigen: not known. This entry belongs to a study of beta chain features in type 1 diabetes. Overall study results and limits: Patients and controls would be equally affected if PCR favored shorter templates. In the patient group, naive, central memory and Treg TCRB repertoires seemed more alike than in the healthy donor group. Reduced insertions and increased deletions marked VDJ junctions in type 1 diabetes patients. Type 1 diabetes patients had TCRB CDR3s that were shorter (moderately but significantly so) in all four CD4+ subsets.

TCRB transcripts that were expressed got sequenced, as all of the isolated RNA had been reverse transcribed. Assay: immunoSEQ multiplex PCR; the TCRdb copy retains only in-frame clones and omits some. The sample carries almost 350,000 clones, around 8.5% recorded once. CDR1 and CDR2 from the germline V gene are LGHNA and YSLEER. The length of the CDR3 is 14 residues. V lost 3 bases and J 2 bases, leaving 9 bases between the germline ends. Sequenced: central memory CD4+ T cells from blood. V and J are TRBV4-3 and TRBJ2-3; D unresolved. The receptor's source is a man aged 25-45 years with type 1 diabetes. The CDR3 is CASSHYGSTDTQYF. In DNA, the CDR3 is TGCGCCAGCAGCCACTACGGTTCCACAGATACGCAGTATTTT.